This T cell receptor (beta chain) was recovered during a study of T-cell reconstitution after alpha-beta-depleted transplantation in children. Study outcomes and limitations: TCRbeta diversity was high at day 60 in some patients (a result of surviving recipient T cells and thymic progenitors).

There are many counts of this clonotype. Antigen: not known. It was with unique molecular identifiers that the TCRbeta library was prepared. One entry per CDR3 protein results from TCRdb running MiXCR on the PCR reads. Among about 300,000 distinct CDR3 sequences listed, roughly a tenth were seen once. Trimming removed 6 bases from V and 4 bases from J; junction bases left unmatched: 4. The CDR3 is made up of 14 amino acids. The sequence was collected from a boy younger than two with acute myeloid leukemia, due to receive a stem cell transplant. Specimen: PBMCs, collected before TCRalphabeta/CD19-depleted stem cell transplant. The chain employs TRBV12-3 or TRBV12-4 and TRBJ2-5; 11 bases agree with TRBD2. The CDR3 spells CASSLGTSGETQYF. DNA of the CDR3: TGTGCCAGCAGCCTCGGGACTAGCGGAGAGACCCAGTACTTC.